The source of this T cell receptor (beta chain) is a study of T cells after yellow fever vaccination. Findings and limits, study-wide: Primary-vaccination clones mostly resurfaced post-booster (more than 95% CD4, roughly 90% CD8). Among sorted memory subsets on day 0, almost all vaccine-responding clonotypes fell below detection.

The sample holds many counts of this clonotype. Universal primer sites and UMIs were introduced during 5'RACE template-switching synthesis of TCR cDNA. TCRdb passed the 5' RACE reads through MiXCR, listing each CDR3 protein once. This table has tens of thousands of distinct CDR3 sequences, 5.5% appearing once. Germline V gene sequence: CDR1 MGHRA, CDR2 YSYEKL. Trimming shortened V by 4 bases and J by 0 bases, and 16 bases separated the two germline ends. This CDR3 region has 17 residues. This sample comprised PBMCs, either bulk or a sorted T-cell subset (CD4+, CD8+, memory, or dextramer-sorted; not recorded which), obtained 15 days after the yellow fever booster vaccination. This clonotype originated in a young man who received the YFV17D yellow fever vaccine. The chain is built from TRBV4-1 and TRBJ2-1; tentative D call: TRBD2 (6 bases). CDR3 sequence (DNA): TGCGCCAGCAGCCCCCACGCCGGGACTGGCTCCTACAATGAGCAGTTCTTC. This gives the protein CASSPHAGTGSYNEQFF.